One sample yielded the 20 T cell receptor beta chains listed below, sequenced in a study of shared clonotypes between healthy human individuals. TCRdb's copy holds only in-frame clones and misses some; the assay was immunoSEQ multiplex PCR. The sample shows about 1 million clones, 70% to 80% of them seen only once. The sequenced sample consisted of memory CD4+ T cells sorted from blood. Subset of the sample: CD45RA-negative fraction. The receptors here all came from a young man in good health.

The chain employs TRBV11-2 and TRBJ2-3; D gene ambiguous. The length of the CDR3 is 15 residues. Trimming removed 1 base at V and 4 bases at J, with 12 bases between. Germline values: CDR1 SGHAT, CDR2 FQNNGV. The CDR3, as DNA: TGTGCCAGCAGCTTAGGCCAGGTCGGTGCAGATACGCAGTATTTT. Translating gives CASSLGQVGADTQYF.

This rearrangement joins TRBV7-9 to TRBJ1-4; D ambiguous. Germline CDR1 reads SEHNR; CDR2 reads FQNEAQ (reference sequence). Deletions cut 8 bases from V and 4 bases from J, with 11 bases between. The CDR3 covers 13 residues. The CDR3 DNA sequence: TGTGCCAGCGGTGTAGCGGGTAATGAAAAACTGTTTTTT. It encodes CASGVAGNEKLFF.

The rearrangement uses TRBV5-1 and TRBJ2-7; maybe TRBD1 (5 bases). The CDR3 length is 13 residues. Germline V gene sequence: CDR1 SGHRS, CDR2 YFSETQ. V lost 4 bases and J 6 bases, leaving 14 bases between the germline ends. Here the CDR3 DNA reads TGCGCCAGCAGCCGGACAACGACGGGCGAGCAGTACTTC. Its translation: CASSRTTTGEQYF.

V gene TRBV11-2 combines with J gene TRBJ2-1; 14 bases agree with TRBD2. Losses at the gene ends were 1 base for V and 7 bases for J; bases not matched to a gene: 3. The CDR3 extends over 16 amino acids. Germline lookup yields CDR1 SGHAT and CDR2 FQNNGV. The CDR3 nucleotides read TGTGCCAGCAGCTTAGGCCGACTAGCGGGGGGGAATGAGCAGTTCTTC. It translates to CASSLGRLAGGNEQFF.

As for this clone: A junction boundary mismatches the germline segment, possibly from a read error. The chain links TRBV28 to TRBJ2-7; TRBD1 matches 10 bases. Germline V gene sequence: CDR1 MDHEN, CDR2 SYDVKM. The CDR3 covers 13 residues. CDR3 DNA sequence: TGTGCCAGCAGTGGCGGACAGGGGGTTAGGGGGGACTTC. It encodes CASSGGQGVRGDF.

The rearrangement links TRBV5-4 to TRBJ2-6, with D perhaps matching TRBD1 or TRBD2 (6 bases each). Trimming left V 4 bases short and J 4 bases short, with 15 bases between. This CDR3 contains 16 residues. CDR1 is SGHNT and CDR2 is YYREEE in the germline V gene (reference sequence). The CDR3 protein is CASSPPGAQGANVLTF. The CDR3 DNA is TGTGCCAGCAGCCCCCCGGGGGCTCAGGGGGCCAACGTCCTGACTTTC.

V and J are TRBV10-2 and TRBJ2-1; 10 bases align to TRBD2. This CDR3 contains 14 residues. V gave up 5 bases and J gave up 6 bases; unmatched junction bases: 4. Germline values: CDR1 WSHSY, CDR2 SAAADI. The CDR3 region has the DNA TGCGCCAGCAGTTTAGCGGGAGGCAGCAATGAGCAGTTCTTC. It codes for CASSLAGGSNEQFF.

This clone appeared a single time. J is TRBJ1-2 and V is TRBV6-5; tentative D call: TRBD1 (5 bases). Trimming removed 0 bases from V and 4 bases from J, with 15 bases in between. Germline lookup yields CDR1 MNHEY and CDR2 SVGAGI. The length of the CDR3 is 16 residues. The CDR3 here is CASSYSRQSGAYGYTF. The CDR3 DNA follows: TGTGCCAGCAGTTACTCCCGACAGTCCGGGGCCTATGGCTACACCTTC.

The chain employs TRBV4-1 and TRBJ2-4; possible D gene TRBD1, 5 bases. There are 17 residues in the CDR3. V lost 1 base and J 3 bases, leaving 16 bases between the germline ends. The germline V gene encodes CDR1 MGHRA and CDR2 YSYEKL. CDR3 amino acids: CASSQGESQGLKNIQYF. In DNA, the CDR3 is TGCGCCAGCAGCCAAGGAGAATCTCAGGGTCTCAAAAACATTCAGTACTTC.

This clone has only a few counts. V usage is TRBV13 and J usage is TRBJ2-3; TRBD2 agrees at 9 bases. The V segment lost 0 bases and the J segment 0 bases; nucleotides outside the gene matches: 1. The CDR3 is 16 amino acids. CDR1 is PRHDT, CDR2 FYEKMQ, per germline (reference sequence). The CDR3 DNA is TGTGCCAGCAGCTTAGGGACTAGCGGTAGCACAGATACGCAGTATTTT. It specifies CASSLGTSGSTDTQYF.

This rearrangement joins TRBV6-5 to TRBJ1-1, with TRBD1 as a possible D gene (6 bases). The V gene lost 7 bases and the J gene lost 4 bases, with 13 bases spanning the gap. CDR3 length equals 13 residues. Germline-derived CDR1 and CDR2 are MNHEY and SVGAGI. CDR3 sequence reads: CASTPQGSTEAFF. The CDR3 nucleotides read TGTGCCAGCACCCCACAGGGCAGCACTGAAGCTTTCTTT.

This clone showed up just once. The chain carries TRBV5-1 and TRBJ2-3; the D gene could be TRBD1 or TRBD2 (6 bases each). The CDR3 consists of 15 residues. Germline lookup yields CDR1 SGHRS and CDR2 YFSETQ. V was trimmed by 3 bases and J by 6 bases, leaving 17 bases between them. The CDR3 loop reads CASSSGAALPDTQYF. The CDR3, as DNA: TGCGCCAGCAGCTCGGGGGCGGCACTCCCGGATACGCAGTATTTT.

This clone turned up a few times. Other DNA sequences in this sample translate to the same CDR3. This chain connects TRBV18 to TRBJ2-7, with D tentatively TRBD2 (6 bases). V was shortened by 6 bases and J by 7 bases, with 16 bases between the two germline ends. Germline assignment: CDR1 KGHSH and CDR2 LQKENI. The CDR3 has 13 residues. In DNA, the CDR3 is TGTGCCAGCTCGGCTAGCGACTCCCGGGAGCAGTACTTC. Protein product: CASSASDSREQYF.

This clone was seen only a few times. Other nucleotide sequences from this sample produce the same CDR3. The chain has TRBV10-3 and TRBJ2-3; no reliable D call. This CDR3 region has 13 residues. Trimming pared 0 bases from V and 1 base from J, leaving 2 bases between. Germline assignment: CDR1 ENHRY and CDR2 SYGVKD. The CDR3 DNA reads as TGTGCCATCAGTGAGTCGGGCACAGATACGCAGTATTTT. As protein: CAISESGTDTQYF.

Turning to this clone: Other DNA sequences in the sample encode the same CDR3. The chain is built from TRBV5-1 and TRBJ2-2; D is uncertain. The CDR3 contains 16 residues. V was trimmed by 2 bases and J by 2 bases, leaving 13 bases between them. Germline assignment: CDR1 SGHRS and CDR2 YFSETQ. CDR3 DNA: TGCGCCAGCAGCTTAAGCTCCAGGAGCAACACCGGGGAGCTGTTTTTT. This codes for CASSLSSRSNTGELFF.

This chain joins TRBV18 and TRBJ1-6; D possibly corresponds to TRBD1 (5 bases). In germline, CDR1 is KGHSH, CDR2 LQKENI. The CDR3 length is 17 residues. V was clipped by 2 bases and J by 5 bases, with 16 bases between them. As DNA, the CDR3 is TGTGCCAGCTCACCAATTCGGTCGGCAGGGAATAATTCACCCCTCCACTTT. Protein: CASSPIRSAGNNSPLHF.

The DNA for the CDR3 is TGTGCCAGCAGCTTATGGACAGGGTACGAGACCCAGTACTTC. Protein: CASSLWTGYETQYF. This chain joins TRBV11-2 and TRBJ2-5, with 8 nucleotides matching TRBD1. The trim removed 2 bases at V and 5 bases at J, leaving 4 bases unmatched. CDR1 SGHAT and CDR2 FQNNGV come from the germline V gene. The CDR3 runs 14 residues.

This clone turned up a few times. This sequence joins TRBV5-5 and TRBJ2-7; perhaps TRBD1 as D (6 bases). The CDR3 has 14 residues. V lost 4 bases and J lost 0, with 11 bases in between. The germline CDR1 and CDR2 sequences are SGHKS and YYEKEE (reference sequence). The CDR3, as DNA: TGTGCCAGCAGCATTGACAGGAGCTCCTACGAGCAGTACTTC. Residues: CASSIDRSSYEQYF.

This clone has more than one count but fewer than ten. The chain uses TRBV4-1 and TRBJ2-3, with 8 bases matching TRBD2. The CDR3 contains 16 residues. The germline gives CDR1 MGHRA, CDR2 YSYEKL. J was trimmed by 4 bases and V by 2 bases; bases with no gene match: 8. The CDR3 loop reads CASSQRAGASSDTQYF. The CDR3 coding sequence is TGCGCCAGCAGCCAACGAGCGGGGGCGTCCTCAGATACGCAGTATTTT.

The rearrangement joins TRBV6-6 to TRBJ1-1; D is perhaps TRBD1 (5 bases). The germline CDR1 and CDR2 sequences are MNHNY and SVGAGI (reference sequence). Trimming pared 2 bases from V and 1 base from J, leaving 8 bases between. The CDR3 is 14 amino acids. The CDR3 reads CASSYRGRNTEAFF. The DNA for the CDR3 is TGTGCCAGCAGTTACAGGGGTCGGAACACTGAAGCTTTCTTT.